The rows below give T cell receptor beta chains drawn from one sample of a study of cytomegalovirus exposure and HLA in healthy donors. Sequencing was performed with immunoSEQ multiplex PCR; in TCRdb, only in-frame clones are kept and a portion is missing. The sample lists over 100,000 clones; more than 75% were seen once. Sequenced: PBMCs. The receptor source for this set is a female donor in good health and CMV-seronegative. Each CDR3 is given with its conserved first and last residue. A D gene is named only where the DNA matches it firmly. Size is stated for part of the rows, as once, few or many counts, or as a class when the clone is expanded.

size	V	D	J	DNA	CDR3
once	TRBV5-4	NA	TRBJ1-1	TGTGCCAGCAGCTTGGGGGGCCGATATGAAGCTTTCTTT	CASSLGGRYEAFF
NA	TRBV12-5	TRBD1	TRBJ2-3	TGTGCTAGTGCCTTAACAGGGGCAGATACGCAGTATTTT	CASALTGADTQYF
NA	TRBV28	NA	TRBJ2-7	TGTGCCAGCAGTTTCGGGGTAGGGAGCTACGAGCAGTACTTC	CASSFGVGSYEQYF
NA	TRBV5-1	NA	TRBJ1-6	TGCGCCAGCAGCTTGGCCGTCTTCGGGTCCTATAATTCACCCCTCCACTTT	CASSLAVFGSYNSPLHF
NA	TRBV28	NA	TRBJ1-1	TGTGCCAGCAGTTTAGCAGGGGTGATGAACACTGAAGCTTTCTTT	CASSLAGVMNTEAFF
once	TRBV5-1	TRBD1	TRBJ2-3	TGCGCCAGCAGCGCCGGACAGGGAACAGATACGCAGTATTTT	CASSAGQGTDTQYF
few	TRBV9	TRBD2	TRBJ2-1	TGTGCCAGCAGCGGAGGACTAGCGGGAGGCTCCTACAATGAGCAGTTCTTC	CASSGGLAGGSYNEQFF
NA	TRBV2	TRBD1	TRBJ1-6	TGTGCCAGCAGTGGAGGGACAGGCAATTCACCCCTCCACTTT	CASSGGTGNSPLHF
NA	TRBV29-1	NA	TRBJ2-1	TGCAGCGTTAAAGCACAGGGTTTCGATGAGCAGTTCTTC	CSVKAQGFDEQFF
once	TRBV5-1	TRBD2	TRBJ2-1	TGCGCCAGCAGCCTGGGACTAGCGGGGAGACTTAACAATGAGCAGTTCTTC	CASSLGLAGRLNNEQFF
NA	TRBV2	TRBD2	TRBJ2-5	TGTGCCAGCAGTGACCCGGGAGGGCCTCTTTTTGAGACCCAGTACTTC	CASSDPGGPLFETQYF
NA	TRBV4-1	NA	TRBJ2-7	TGCGCCAGCAGCCAGATGGGCTGGGGGGAGGTCTCCTACGAGCAGTACTTC	CASSQMGWGEVSYEQYF
NA	TRBV6-5	TRBD2	TRBJ2-7	TGTGCCAGCAGTTACTCGACTAGCGGGAGGATGGAGCAGTACTTC	CASSYSTSGRMEQYF
NA	TRBV30	TRBD2	TRBJ2-3	TGTGCCTGGAGTGGGGGGGCGGGAGGCGGGGCAGATACGCAGTATTTT	CAWSGGAGGGADTQYF
NA	TRBV28	NA	TRBJ2-3	TGTGCCAGCAGTTTCCAACAGGGCACAGATACGCAGTATTTT	CASSFQQGTDTQYF
NA	TRBV5-1	TRBD2	TRBJ2-2	TGCGCCAGCAGCTTGGAGCGGGATTTGAACACCGGGGAGCTGTTTTTT	CASSLERDLNTGELFF
NA	TRBV29-1	TRBD2	TRBJ2-3	TGCAGCGTTGAGACTAGCGGGAGGGGCACAGATACGCAGTATTTT	CSVETSGRGTDTQYF
NA	TRBV15	NA	TRBJ1-4	TGTGCCACCAGCAGAGGGGAGAGGGAAAAACTGTTTTTT	CATSRGEREKLFF
few	TRBV5-4	TRBD2	TRBJ2-1	TGTGCCAGCAGCTCGACTAGCGGGAGTAATGAGCAGTTCTTC	CASSSTSGSNEQFF
NA	TRBV18	TRBD1	TRBJ2-7	TGTGCCAGCTCAACAGGACAGGGTTACTTCTACGAGCAGTACTTC	CASSTGQGYFYEQYF
once	TRBV7-3	NA	TRBJ1-1	TGTGCCAGCAGCTTAACTAGCGGGGCCAACACTGAAGCTTTCTTT	CASSLTSGANTEAFF
NA	TRBV18	NA	TRBJ1-2	TGTGCCAGCTCTAGGGGTGGGCCTATTGGCTACACCTTC	CASSRGGPIGYTF
NA	TRBV6-5	NA	TRBJ1-2	TGTGCCAGCAGTTCCCCCCGCGCCGGGACTAACTATGGCTACACCTTC	CASSSPRAGTNYGYTF
NA	TRBV28	TRBD1	TRBJ2-2	TGTGCCAGCAGCCGCGGGGACAGGGTGGTAACCGGGGAGCTGTTTTTT	CASSRGDRVVTGELFF